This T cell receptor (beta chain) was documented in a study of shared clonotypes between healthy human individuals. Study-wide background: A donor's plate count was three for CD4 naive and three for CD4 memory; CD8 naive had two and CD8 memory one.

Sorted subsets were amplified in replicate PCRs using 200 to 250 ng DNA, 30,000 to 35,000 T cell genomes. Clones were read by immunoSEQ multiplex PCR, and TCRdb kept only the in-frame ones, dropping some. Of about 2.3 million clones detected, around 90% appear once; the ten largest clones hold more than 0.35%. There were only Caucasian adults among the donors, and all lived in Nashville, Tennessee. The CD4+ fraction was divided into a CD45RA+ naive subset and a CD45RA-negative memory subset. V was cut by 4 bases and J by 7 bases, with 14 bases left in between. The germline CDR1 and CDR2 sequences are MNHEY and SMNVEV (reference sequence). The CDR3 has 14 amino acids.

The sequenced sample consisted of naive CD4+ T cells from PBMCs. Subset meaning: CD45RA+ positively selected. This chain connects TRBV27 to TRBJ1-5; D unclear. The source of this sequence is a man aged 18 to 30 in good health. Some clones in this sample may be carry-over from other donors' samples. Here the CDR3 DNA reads TGTGCCAGCAGTTCAGCGGGATCGGGCCAGCCCCAGCATTTT. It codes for CASSSAGSGQPQHF.